The 32 T cell receptor beta chains reported below all come from one sample, sequenced in a study of vaccination effects on CD4 cells after COVID-19. No antigens are known for them. Culture lasted about 11 days before CD4+ T cell isolation. Either the BNT162b2 or mRNA-1273 vaccine was given to participants in two doses. Assay: immunoSEQ multiplex PCR; the TCRdb copy retains only in-frame clones and omits some. The sample has around 50,000 clones; about three quarters are singletons. The sequenced sample was CD4+ T cells from PBMCs cultured without peptide, obtained after COVID-19 vaccination. These receptor sequences come from a human donor who received a COVID-19 vaccine.

This clone has a handful of counts. This chain joins TRBV20-1 and TRBJ2-1; no firm D call. Looked up from germline, CDR1 is DFQATT and CDR2 is SNEGSKA (reference sequence). This CDR3 comprises 13 residues. Trimming shortened V by 3 bases and J by 2 bases, and 8 bases separated the two germline ends. The CDR3 reads CSASIPAYNEQFF. The CDR3 nucleotides are TGCAGTGCTAGTATACCAGCCTACAATGAGCAGTTCTTC.

The chain links TRBV7-8 to TRBJ1-5; 7 nucleotides match TRBD1. Germline values: CDR1 SGHVS, CDR2 FQNEAQ. This CDR3 is 15 amino acids long. The V gene end was trimmed by 3 bases and the J gene end by 5 bases; junction bases not matched to a gene: 7. The CDR3, as DNA: TGTGCCAGCAGCTTCATAGGGACAGTCGATCAGCCCCAGCATTTT. Translating it yields CASSFIGTVDQPQHF.

The V and J genes are TRBV28 and TRBJ2-5; D is unresolved. Per the germline V gene, CDR1 is MDHEN and CDR2 is SYDVKM. V lost 3 bases, J lost 1 base, and 6 bases lay in between. There are 13 residues in the CDR3. The CDR3 protein is CASSFGPQETQYF. Written as DNA, the CDR3 is TGTGCCAGCAGTTTTGGACCCCAAGAGACCCAGTACTTC.

This clone was counted only a few times. The chain couples TRBV21-1 to TRBJ2-1; whether TRBD1, the table's D call, matches the DNA was not checked. TRBV21-1 is a recognized pseudogene. This CDR3 has 14 residues. The CDR3 DNA reads as TGTGCCAGCAGCAAAGCAGGGGGCTACAATGAGCAGTTCTTC. The encoded protein is CASSKAGGYNEQFF.

A remark on this clone: A read error may account for a junction end that differs from germline. V usage is TRBV2 and J usage is TRBJ1-1, with D possibly matching TRBD1 (5 bases). The CDR3 contains 11 residues. Germline lookup yields CDR1 SNHLY and CDR2 FYNNEI. The CDR3 protein is CAGREDTEAFF. The CDR3 DNA reads as TGTGCCGGCAGGGAGGACACTGAAGCTTTCTTT.

The chain couples TRBV11-2 to TRBJ1-1; D call uncertain. Germline CDR1 reads SGHAT; CDR2 reads FQNNGV. The CDR3 is 16 residues long. The V gene lost 3 bases and the J gene lost 0 bases, with 14 bases spanning the gap. The CDR3 region has the DNA TGTGCCAGCAGCTTGAAATTCGGGGAAATGAACACTGAAGCTTTCTTT. It is translated as CASSLKFGEMNTEAFF.

The J gene is TRBJ2-7, the V gene TRBV5-1; D gene ambiguous. CDR1 and CDR2 (germline): SGHRS, YFSETQ. V shed 6 bases and J shed 3 bases, with 22 bases lying between them. The CDR3 runs 16 residues. CDR3 nucleotide sequence: TGCGCCAGCAAACGTGAACCCAACGAGAACTACTACGAGCAGTACTTC. It yields the protein CASKREPNENYYEQYF.

This sequence joins TRBV29-1 and TRBJ1-1; 7 nucleotides agree with TRBD1. Looked up from germline, CDR1 is SQVTM and CDR2 is ANQGSEA. J gave up 4 bases and V 7 bases, and 9 bases lay outside the gene matches. This CDR3 has 13 amino acids. The CDR3 region is CSAPTGSGTEAFF. CDR3 sequence (DNA): TGCAGCGCTCCGACAGGGTCGGGCACTGAAGCTTTCTTT.

The chain uses TRBV30 and TRBJ1-2; TRBD1 agrees at 9 bases. With V trimmed by 5 bases and J by 8 bases, 12 bases remained unmatched. This CDR3 is 14 amino acids long. CDR1 and CDR2 from the germline V gene are GTSNPN and SVGIG (reference sequence). In nucleotides, the CDR3 is TGTGCCTGGTACAGCGGACAGGGGACGGGGGGCTACACCTTC. Amino acids: CAWYSGQGTGGYTF.

This clone has only one observation. V and J are TRBV3-1 (or the pseudogene TRBV3-2) and TRBJ1-1, with D perhaps matching TRBD1 (5 bases). CDR3 length: 15 residues. The germline V gene has CDR1 LGHDT and CDR2 YNNKEL (reference sequence). The V gene lost 4 bases and the J gene lost 7 bases, with 19 bases spanning the gap. CDR3 sequence (DNA): TGTGCCAGCAGCCCAGTTCAGACAGAACCCGATGAAGCTTTCTTT. Translated: CASSPVQTEPDEAFF.

This clone was counted between two and nine times. The chain carries TRBV9 and TRBJ2-2, with D perhaps assigned TRBD1 or TRBD2 (5 bases each). Germline V gene lookup returns CDR1 SGDLS and CDR2 YYNGEE. This CDR3 contains 15 residues. Between the trimmed V and J ends, which lost 7 bases and 1 base, there was a span of 14 bases. The CDR3 DNA sequence: TGTGCCAGCTCTATTGGGACGGTGAACACCGGGGAGCTGTTTTTT. This encodes CASSIGTVNTGELFF.

The V call is TRBV6-6, the J call TRBJ2-6; D tentatively reads TRBD1 or TRBD2 (5 bases each). The CDR3 is made up of 17 amino acids. Trimming stripped 5 bases from V and 4 bases from J, with 18 bases between. Germline CDR1 reads MNHNY; CDR2 reads SVGAGI (reference sequence). DNA for the CDR3: TGTGCCAGCAGTCTCTTCTACGGGGCGTCCGGGGCCAACGTCCTGACTTTC. This sequence encodes CASSLFYGASGANVLTF.

The chain combines TRBV18 with TRBJ1-1; 9 positions match TRBD1. The CDR3 runs to 15 residues. Per germline, CDR1 KGHSH and CDR2 LQKENI. J was trimmed by 3 bases and V by 3 bases; bases with no gene match: 5. The CDR3 here is CASSPSTGGHTEAFF. In DNA form, the CDR3 reads TGTGCCAGCTCACCCTCAACAGGGGGCCACACTGAAGCTTTCTTT.

The table lists this clone with a few counts. This chain links TRBV4-1 with TRBJ1-6; 12 nucleotides agree with TRBD1. CDR3 length equals 20 residues. With V trimmed by 0 bases and J by 9 bases, 15 bases remained unmatched. The germline V gene has CDR1 MGHRA and CDR2 YSYEKL. The CDR3 spells CASSQDGRGQGAVMSSPLHF. CDR3 in DNA: TGCGCCAGCAGCCAAGATGGGAGGGGACAGGGGGCGGTTATGAGTTCACCCCTCCACTTT.

This clone showed up just a few times. V gene TRBV14 combines with J gene TRBJ1-1; perhaps TRBD1 as D (5 bases). Germline V gene sequence: CDR1 SGHDN, CDR2 FVKESK. The CDR3 consists of 15 residues. Trimming left V 1 base short and J 0 bases short, with 9 bases between. CDR3 DNA: TGTGCCAGCAGCCAAGTTCCAGGGATGAACACTGAAGCTTTCTTT. This codes for CASSQVPGMNTEAFF. The whole variable domain, filled in from reference TRBV14 and TRBJ1-1, reads EAGVTQFPSHSVIEKGQTVTLRCDPISGHDNLYWYRRVMGKEIKFLLHFVKESKQDESGMPNNRFLAERTGGTYSTLKVQPAELEDSGVYFCASSQVPGMNTEAFFGQGTRLTVV.

The rearrangement uses TRBV5-4 and TRBJ2-2; maybe TRBD1 (6 bases). V gave up 4 bases and J gave up 6 bases, with 22 bases separating them. The CDR3 loop spans 17 amino acids. CDR1 and CDR2 (germline): SGHNT, YYREEE (reference sequence). The CDR3, as DNA: TGTGCCAGCAGCCCCGGAACCAGGGGCACAAGGTCCGGGGAGCTGTTTTTT. As protein: CASSPGTRGTRSGELFF.

Only a few counts were recorded for this clone. Written as DNA, the CDR3 is TGTGCCAGCACAGGCCCTAGAGGAAACACCATATATTTT. This encodes CASTGPRGNTIYF. The chain joins TRBV5-4 to TRBJ1-3, with no clear D. Germline V gene lookup returns CDR1 SGHNT and CDR2 YYREEE (reference sequence). This CDR3 is 13 amino acids long. V was pared by 6 bases and J by 4 bases, with 11 bases between.

The gene calls are TRBV6-1 and TRBJ1-5, with no clear D. The CDR3 extends over 16 amino acids. Per germline, CDR1 MNHNS and CDR2 SASEGT. Trimming removed 4 bases at V and 0 bases at J, with 13 bases between. In DNA form, the CDR3 reads TGTGCCAGCAGTGGGGTGGGGAGGTATAGCAATCAGCCCCAGCATTTT. This gives the protein CASSGVGRYSNQPQHF.

This clone appeared a few times. V gene TRBV10-2 combines with J gene TRBJ1-2, with D perhaps TRBD1 (5 bases). The CDR3 spans 14 residues. Trimming took off 6 bases at V and 3 bases at J, with 14 bases between the two ends. Germline V gives CDR1 WSHSY, CDR2 SAAADI. Written as DNA, the CDR3 is TGCGCCAGCAGGGCCAGGGCGGGGGACTATGGCTACACCTTC. It is translated as CASRARAGDYGYTF.

A single count supports this clone. This chain uses TRBV7-7 with TRBJ2-5; 13 bases are shared with TRBD2. The CDR3 runs to 17 residues. The ends lost 1 base at V and 2 bases at J; junction bases unmatched: 4. Germline CDR1 is SSHAT and CDR2 is FNYEAQ (reference sequence). The CDR3 DNA reads as TGTGCCAGCAGCTTAGGGCGACTAGCGGGAGGACAAGAGACCCAGTACTTC. This gives the protein CASSLGRLAGGQETQYF.

The chain employs TRBV29-1 and TRBJ1-2; D perhaps matches TRBD1 (5 bases). Germline V CDR1 and CDR2: SQVTM, ANQGSEA. The CDR3 spans 12 residues. Between the trimmed V and J ends, which lost 1 base and 4 bases, there was a span of 7 bases. CDR3 sequence: CSVEGGFYGYTF. CDR3 DNA: TGCAGCGTTGAAGGGGGCTTCTATGGCTACACCTTC.

This chain joins TRBV29-1 and TRBJ1-2; weak D call: TRBD1 (5 bases). The germline V gene has CDR1 SQVTM and CDR2 ANQGSEA. This CDR3 is 14 amino acids long. The V gene lost 6 bases and the J gene lost 4 bases, with 18 bases spanning the gap. The CDR3 DNA sequence: TGCAGCGTGGCCCGGGACCGCAACTTCTATGGCTACACCTTC. Protein product: CSVARDRNFYGYTF.

The rearrangement uses TRBV29-1 and TRBJ1-1, with unresolved D. The V and J ends lost 7 bases and 2 bases respectively, with 14 bases between them. This CDR3 contains 13 residues. Germline V gene lookup returns CDR1 SQVTM and CDR2 ANQGSEA. This CDR3 is CSACGSINTEAFF. The CDR3, as DNA: TGCAGCGCATGTGGGTCGATAAACACTGAAGCTTTCTTT.

The CDR3 reads CASSRTSGIGEQYF. The CDR3 nucleotides are TGTGCCAGCAGCCGGACTAGCGGGATTGGCGAGCAGTACTTC. The chain is built from TRBV7-8 and TRBJ2-7, with TRBD2 matching over 12 bases. V lost 5 bases, J lost 6 bases, and 5 bases stayed unmatched. The CDR3 sequence is 14 residues long. Per germline, CDR1 SGHVS and CDR2 FQNEAQ.

This chain joins TRBV19 and TRBJ1-5; TRBD1 matches at 9 bases. Germline assignment: CDR1 LNHDA and CDR2 SQIVND (reference sequence). This CDR3 comprises 15 residues. V shed 9 bases and J 0 bases; nucleotides not matched to a gene: 6. CDR3 sequence: CASRDREGSNQPQHF. DNA for the CDR3: TGTGCCAGCAGGGACAGGGAGGGTAGCAATCAGCCCCAGCATTTT.

The chain recombines TRBV2 with TRBJ2-3; D may correspond to TRBD1 or TRBD2 (7 bases each). Germline V CDR1 and CDR2: SNHLY, FYNNEI. Deletions cut 4 bases from V and 3 bases from J, with 11 bases between. The CDR3 is 14 amino acids. The CDR3 DNA is TGTGCCAGCAGTGCAGGGGGGGGAACAGATACGCAGTATTTT. Translated, it gives CASSAGGGTDTQYF. Combining the CDR3 with reference TRBV2 and TRBJ2-3 gives the whole variable domain EPEVTQTPSHQVTQMGQEVILRCVPISNHLYFYWYRQILGQKVEFLVSFYNNEISEKSEIFDDQFSVERPDGSNFTLKIRSTKLEDSAMYFCASSAGGGTDTQYFGPGTRLTVL.

The chain uses TRBV3-1 (or the pseudogene TRBV3-2) and TRBJ2-7; no reliable D call. There are 13 residues in the CDR3. In germline, CDR1 is LGHDT, CDR2 YNNKEL (reference sequence). V was pared by 1 base and J by 2 bases, with 6 bases between. In nucleotides, the CDR3 is TGTGCCAGCAGCCAAGGAGGTACCTACGAGCAGTACTTC. It translates to CASSQGGTYEQYF.

The rearrangement uses TRBV19 and TRBJ2-1; D gene ambiguous. The CDR3 sequence is 12 residues long. V was shortened by 5 bases and J by 2 bases, with 4 bases between the two germline ends. Germline CDR1 reads LNHDA; CDR2 reads SQIVND (reference sequence). The CDR3 region has the DNA TGTGCCAGTAGTGTCACCTACAATGAGCAGTTCTTC. Translation gives CASSVTYNEQFF.

This chain uses TRBV5-4 with TRBJ2-3, with D unclear. This CDR3 is built from 14 residues. Germline V CDR1 and CDR2: SGHNT, YYREEE (reference sequence). V was pared by 8 bases and J by 1 base, with 14 bases between. CDR3 sequence reads: CASSDASGTDTQYF. The CDR3 nucleotides are TGTGCCAGTTCCGACGCCAGTGGCACAGATACGCAGTATTTT.

The CDR3 protein is CASSLAGQGEQYF. The DNA of the CDR3 is TGTGCCAGCAGCTTAGCGGGGCAGGGCGAGCAGTACTTC. The chain combines TRBV7-8 with TRBJ2-7; TRBD1 is a possible D gene (5 bases). The CDR3 runs to 13 residues. CDR1 is SGHVS and CDR2 is FQNEAQ in the germline V gene. The V gene lost 0 bases and the J gene lost 6 bases, with 9 bases spanning the gap. Variable domain in full (rest from reference TRBV7-8 and TRBJ2-7): GAGVSQSPRYKVAKRGQDVALRCDPISGHVSLFWYQQALGQGPEFLTYFQNEAQLDKSGLPSDRFFAERPEGSVSTLKIQRTQQEDSAVYLCASSLAGQGEQYFGPGTRLTVT.

The gene calls are TRBV30 and TRBJ2-1; D is uncertain. CDR3 length: 15 amino acids. The V end lost 2 bases, the J end lost 0 bases, and 11 bases lay between the germline ends. Germline V CDR1 and CDR2: GTSNPN, SVGIG (reference sequence). CDR3 coding DNA: TGTGCCTGGAGTTCAGGCATGAGCTCCTACAATGAGCAGTTCTTC. This sequence encodes CAWSSGMSSYNEQFF.

The gene calls are TRBV7-9 and TRBJ2-7; D is possibly TRBD2 (6 bases). In germline, CDR1 is SEHNR, CDR2 FQNEAQ (reference sequence). V was shortened by 1 base and J by 3 bases, with 16 bases between the two germline ends. The CDR3 is 16 amino acids. Written as DNA, the CDR3 is TGTGCCAGCAGCTTAGAGGAACGACTAGTCGGCTACGAGCAGTACTTC. It codes for CASSLEERLVGYEQYF. The complete variable domain, with remaining parts taken from reference TRBV7-9 and TRBJ2-7, reads DTGVSQNPRHKITKRGQNVTFRCDPISEHNRLYWYRQTLGQGPEFLTYFQNEAQLEKSRLLSDRFSAERPKGSFSTLEIQRTEQGDSAMYLCASSLEERLVGYEQYFGPGTRLTVT.